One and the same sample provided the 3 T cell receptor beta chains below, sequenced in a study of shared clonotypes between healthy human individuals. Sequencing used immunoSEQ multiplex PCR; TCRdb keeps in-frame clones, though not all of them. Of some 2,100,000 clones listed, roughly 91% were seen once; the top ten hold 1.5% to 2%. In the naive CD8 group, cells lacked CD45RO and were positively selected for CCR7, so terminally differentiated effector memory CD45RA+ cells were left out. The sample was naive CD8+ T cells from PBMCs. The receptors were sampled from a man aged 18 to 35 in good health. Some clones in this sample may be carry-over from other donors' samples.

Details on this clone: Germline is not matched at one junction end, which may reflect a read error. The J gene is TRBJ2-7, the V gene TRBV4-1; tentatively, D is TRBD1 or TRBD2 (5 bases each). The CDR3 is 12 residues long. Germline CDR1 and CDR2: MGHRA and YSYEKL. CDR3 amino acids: CASSQIVGTPFF. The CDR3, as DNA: TGCGCCAGCAGCCAAATTGTAGGGACCCCCTTCTTC.

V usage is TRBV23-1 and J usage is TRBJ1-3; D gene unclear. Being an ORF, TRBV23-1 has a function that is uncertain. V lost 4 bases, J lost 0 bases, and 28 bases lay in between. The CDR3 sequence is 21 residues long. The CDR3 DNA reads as TGCGCCAGCAGTCGAATTATGCCCTGGGTTGAGTTGGGGAGCTCTGGAAACACCATATATTTT. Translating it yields CASSRIMPWVELGSSGNTIYF.

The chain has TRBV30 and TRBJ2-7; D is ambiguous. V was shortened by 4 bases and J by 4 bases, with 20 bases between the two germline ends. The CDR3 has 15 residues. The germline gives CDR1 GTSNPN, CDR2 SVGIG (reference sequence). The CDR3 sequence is CAWNSALGLLYEQYF. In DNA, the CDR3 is TGTGCCTGGAATTCCGCTTTAGGGCTTTTGTACGAGCAGTACTTC.